This T cell receptor (beta chain) comes out of a study of identical twins (dated by TCRdb to 2016 to 2017). At the level of the whole study: The study deep-sequenced TCR alpha and beta repertoires from monozygotic twins, unrelated adults of various ages and cord blood to test whether fetal clonotypes persist. To rule out contamination, replicate twin experiments were performed at different times with different library preparation protocols.

Only healthy Caucasian donors were included. Three pairs of female monozygotic twins, all aged about 18 to 30 years, were included in the twin cohort. Positive isolation kits from Invitrogen were used to isolate CD4+ and CD8+ T cell populations. The library was produced with 5' RACE. The instrument given in TCRdb is Illumina HiSeq 2000. Template switching introduced a universal primer binding site; the final cDNA contained a unique molecular identifier, enabling accurate counting of TCR cDNA molecules. Specific primers in the conserved constant-segment region were used to synthesize first-strand cDNA for TCR alpha and beta chains. To control for contamination, every cDNA library carried two barcodes: a SMART-Mk sample barcode plus Illumina barcodes. TruSeq adapter sequences and Illumina sample barcodes were added in two successive PCR steps. TCR alpha and beta cDNA libraries were sequenced on the Illumina HiSeq platform with custom primers. The study's processing was this. MiGEC processed the raw reads to extract unique molecular identifiers, while MiXCR was used to determine the CDR3 positions. Recombination models were inferred per individual with the repgenHMM and IGoR tools using an EM algorithm. The analysis of shared clonotypes was done with the tcR package in R, with sharing normalized by the product of cloneset sizes. To study raw recombination without the effects of thymic and clonal selection, out-of-frame nonproductive sequences were analyzed. TCRdb applied fastp at Q25 and MiXCR to the public reads, then kept only in-frame beta chains. Rows matching on CDR3 protein sequence are summarized as one entry with the most common DNA and genes. These V and J calls are TCRdb output, not the study's own analysis. Within this sample are around 510,000 distinct CDR3 sequences, with 13% to 15% of them counted one time only. Jointly, the top ten make up around 0.98% of the sample.

Broader findings and caveats from the paper: Recombination models systematically underestimated out-of-frame TCR alpha sharing in monozygotic twins but agreed with sharing between unrelated individuals. In beta out-of-frame sequences, excess twin sharing was weaker, because having fewer shared sequences lowered the signal-to-noise ratio. Compared with coincidental sharing between unrelated individuals, an excess of low generation-probability sequences was observed among out-of-frame TCR alpha sequences shared between twins. Abundant cord blood beta clonotypes had fewer insertions, young adult naive repertoires showed a similar but weaker trend, and memory repertoires showed no such trend. Zero-insertion analyses could be partly confounded by invariant T cells such as MAIT and iNKT, although diverse VJ usage argued against such confounding for most clonotypes. Because the same donors could not be followed over many years, the conclusions depended on cross-sectional statistical analysis.

The cysteine opens and the phenylalanine closes a CDR3 of 20 amino acids. This entry keeps only the CDR3 DNA: 60 bases, framed from base 1. Per the germline V gene, MNHGY is the CDR1 and SAAAGT is the CDR2. Ends trimmed: V by 5 bases, J by 3 bases; bases unmatched to a gene: 22. As to this clonotype: It has no known antigen specificity. No base quality values were provided; no much bigger clone lies one nucleotide off.

These data also formed part of another study, on yellow fever vaccine responses in identical twins. As the second study states: According to the authors, the vaccine-induced T cell response in identical twins seemed to be partly convergent and partly specific to each individual. The study precisely tracked vaccine-responding T cell clones in identical twins.

The chain links TRBV6-8 with TRBJ2-7; 10 of the junction bases match TRBD2. The source is a woman under 30 in good health. Sequencing was carried out using CD4+ T cells sorted from blood. The CDR3 protein is CASSAHRWLAGVVELYEQYF. The nucleotide sequence is TGTGCCAGCAGTGCCCACCGGTGGCTAGCGGGAGTAGTGGAACTCTACGAGCAGTACTTC.